This is a list of T cell receptor beta chains from one sample in a study of cytomegalovirus exposure and HLA in healthy donors. Profiling relied on immunoSEQ multiplex PCR, and the TCRdb table lists in-frame clones only, not all of them. The top ten hold less than 4.5% of the sample, which has 220,000 or so clones, more than 75% seen once. Sample: PBMCs. The receptor source for this set is a male donor in good health and CMV-seronegative. Both conserved end residues are part of each CDR3. A D gene is named only where the DNA matches it firmly. Clone size is stated in some rows and not others, as once, few, many or a class when expanded.

>TRBD1|.|TRBV4-1|TRBJ2-7
TGCGCCAGCAGCCAGGCTGGGACAGGGGCGGCCGAGCAGTACTTC
CASSQAGTGAAEQYF
>TRBD2|.|TRBV7-2|TRBJ2-1
TGTGCCAGCAGCCCTGAGAGCGGGGATGAGCAGTTCTTC
CASSPESGDEQFF
>.|.|TRBV6-5|TRBJ2-5
TGTGCCAGCAGTTCCGGGGTAGGGACCCAGTACTTC
CASSSGVGTQYF
>.|.|TRBV9|TRBJ2-1
TGTGCCAGCAGCACTAATCGGAATGAGCAGTTCTTC
CASSTNRNEQFF
>.|.|TRBV9|TRBJ1-6
TGTGCCAGCAGCGTGGGCAGGGGCGATTCACCCCTCCACTTT
CASSVGRGDSPLHF
>TRBD2|.|TRBV7-2|TRBJ2-5
TGTGCCAGCGGTGCGGGAGGGCCGAAGACCCAGTACTTC
CASGAGGPKTQYF
>TRBD2|.|TRBV5-6|TRBJ2-3
TGTGCCAGCAGCGCGGGACTAGCGGGAGTAACAGATACGCAGTATTTT
CASSAGLAGVTDTQYF
>.|.|TRBV5-1|TRBJ2-1
TGCGCCAGCAGCTTGGAAGGGGCGACTCAGCAGTTCTTC
CASSLEGATQQFF
>TRBD2|few|TRBV28|TRBJ2-1
TGTGCCAGCAGCTATCCGACTAGCGGGAGTTCGTACAATGAGCAGTTCTTC
CASSYPTSGSSYNEQFF
>.|.|TRBV5-1|TRBJ1-2
TGCGCCAGCAGCTTGGACTGGGGGCAGGTCGGCTACACCTTC
CASSLDWGQVGYTF
>TRBD2|.|TRBV4-1|TRBJ2-7
TGCGCCAGCAGCCAAGAAAGCCTAGCGGGACCGTCCTACGAGCAGTACTTC
CASSQESLAGPSYEQYF
>TRBD1|.|TRBV2|TRBJ2-7
TGTGCCAGCAGTTCCAGGGACAGGGCGGTCGGCGAGCAGTACTTC
CASSSRDRAVGEQYF